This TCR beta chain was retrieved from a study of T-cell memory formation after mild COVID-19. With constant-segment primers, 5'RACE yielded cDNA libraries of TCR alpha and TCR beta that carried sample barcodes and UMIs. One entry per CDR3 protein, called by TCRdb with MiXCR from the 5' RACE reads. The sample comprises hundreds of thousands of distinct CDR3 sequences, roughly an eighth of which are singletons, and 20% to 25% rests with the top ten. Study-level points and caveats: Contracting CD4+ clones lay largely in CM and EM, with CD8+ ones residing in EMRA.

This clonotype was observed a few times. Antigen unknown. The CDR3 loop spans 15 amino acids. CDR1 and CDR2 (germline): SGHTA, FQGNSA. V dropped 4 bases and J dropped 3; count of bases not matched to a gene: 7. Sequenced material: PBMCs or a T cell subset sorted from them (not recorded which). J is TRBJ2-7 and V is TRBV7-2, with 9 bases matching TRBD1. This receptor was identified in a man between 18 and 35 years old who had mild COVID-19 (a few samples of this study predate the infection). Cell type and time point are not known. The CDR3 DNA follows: TGTGCCAGCAGCTCACAGTCGGGACAGGGCTACGAGCAGTACTTC. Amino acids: CASSSQSGQGYEQYF.